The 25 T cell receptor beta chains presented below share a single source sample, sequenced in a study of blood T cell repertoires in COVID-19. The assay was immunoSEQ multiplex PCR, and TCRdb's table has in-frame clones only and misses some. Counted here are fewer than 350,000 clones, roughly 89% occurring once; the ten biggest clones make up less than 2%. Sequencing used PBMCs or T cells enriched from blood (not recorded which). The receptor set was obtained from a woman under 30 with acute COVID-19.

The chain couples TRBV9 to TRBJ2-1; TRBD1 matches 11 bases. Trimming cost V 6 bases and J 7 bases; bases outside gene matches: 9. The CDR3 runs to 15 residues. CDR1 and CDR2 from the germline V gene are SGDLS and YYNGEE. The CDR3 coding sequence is TGTGCCAGCACCGAAGGACAGGGGGCCTCTAATGAGCAGTTCTTC. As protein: CASTEGQGASNEQFF.

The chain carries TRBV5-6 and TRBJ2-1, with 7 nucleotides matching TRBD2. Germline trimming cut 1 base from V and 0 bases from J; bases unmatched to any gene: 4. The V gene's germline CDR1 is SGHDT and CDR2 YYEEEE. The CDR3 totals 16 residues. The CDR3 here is CASSLTGGSSYNEQFF. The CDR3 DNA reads TGTGCCAGCAGCTTGACCGGCGGGAGCTCCTACAATGAGCAGTTCTTC.

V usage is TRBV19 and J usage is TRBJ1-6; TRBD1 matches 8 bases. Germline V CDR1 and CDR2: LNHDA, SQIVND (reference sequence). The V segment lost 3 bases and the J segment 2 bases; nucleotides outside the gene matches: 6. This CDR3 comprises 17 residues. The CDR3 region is CASSIQGAGAYNSPLHF. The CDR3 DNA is TGTGCCAGTAGTATCCAGGGGGCAGGCGCCTATAATTCACCCCTCCACTTT.

CDR3 sequence: CASSYQGRDRGLREQFF. CDR3 in DNA: TGTGCCAGCAGTTACCAGGGCCGGGACAGGGGGCTTCGGGAGCAGTTCTTC. This chain uses TRBV6-2 or TRBV6-3 with TRBJ2-1; 12 bases align to TRBD1. The CDR3 is 17 residues long. Germline CDR1 is MNHEY and CDR2 is SVGEGT. The V gene end was trimmed by 2 bases and the J gene end by 10 bases; junction bases not matched to a gene: 12.

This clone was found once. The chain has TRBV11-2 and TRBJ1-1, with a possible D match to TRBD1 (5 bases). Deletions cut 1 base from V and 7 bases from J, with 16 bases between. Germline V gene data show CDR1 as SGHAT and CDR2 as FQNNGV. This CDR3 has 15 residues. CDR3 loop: CASSLVPIGAGEAFF. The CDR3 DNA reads TGTGCCAGCAGCTTAGTCCCTATAGGGGCTGGTGAAGCTTTCTTT.

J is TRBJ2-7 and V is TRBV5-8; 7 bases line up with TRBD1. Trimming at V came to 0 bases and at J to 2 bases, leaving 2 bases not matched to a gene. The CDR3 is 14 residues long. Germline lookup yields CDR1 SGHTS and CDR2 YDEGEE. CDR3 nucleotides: TGTGCCAGCAGCTTGGTGGGACAGACCTACGAGCAGTACTTC. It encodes CASSLVGQTYEQYF.

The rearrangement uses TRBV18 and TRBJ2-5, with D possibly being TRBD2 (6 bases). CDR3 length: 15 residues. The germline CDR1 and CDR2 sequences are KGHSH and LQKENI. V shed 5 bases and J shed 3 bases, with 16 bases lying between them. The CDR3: CASSETAGAKETQYF. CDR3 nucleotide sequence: TGTGCCAGCTCAGAGACAGCGGGTGCCAAAGAGACCCAGTACTTC.

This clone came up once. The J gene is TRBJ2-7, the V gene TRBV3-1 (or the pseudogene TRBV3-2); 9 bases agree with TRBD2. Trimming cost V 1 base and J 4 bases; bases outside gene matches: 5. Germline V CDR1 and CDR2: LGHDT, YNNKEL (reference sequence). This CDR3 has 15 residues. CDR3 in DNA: TGTGCCAGCAGCCAAGTCGGAGCGGGAGGATACGAGCAGTACTTC. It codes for CASSQVGAGGYEQYF.

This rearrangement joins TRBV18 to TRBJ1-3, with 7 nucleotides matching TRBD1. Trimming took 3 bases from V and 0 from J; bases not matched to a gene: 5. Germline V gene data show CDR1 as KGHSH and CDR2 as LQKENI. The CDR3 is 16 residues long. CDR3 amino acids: CASSPGQGVSGNTIYF. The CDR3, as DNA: TGTGCCAGCTCACCGGGGCAGGGGGTCTCTGGAAACACCATATATTTT.

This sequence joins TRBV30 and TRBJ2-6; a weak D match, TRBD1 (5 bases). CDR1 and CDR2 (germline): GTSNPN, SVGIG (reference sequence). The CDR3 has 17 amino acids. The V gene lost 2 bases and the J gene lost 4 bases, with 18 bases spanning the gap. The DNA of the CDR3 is TGTGCCTGGAGTAGGCCACTGGGGCCTCTGGGGGCCAACGTCCTGACTTTC. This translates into CAWSRPLGPLGANVLTF.

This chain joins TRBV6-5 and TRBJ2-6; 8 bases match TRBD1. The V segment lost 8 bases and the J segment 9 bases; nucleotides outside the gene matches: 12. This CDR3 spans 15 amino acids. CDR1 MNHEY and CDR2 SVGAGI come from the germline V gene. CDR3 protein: CASRTGRPPSNVLTF. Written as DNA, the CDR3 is TGTGCCAGCCGGACAGGGCGCCCCCCCAGCAACGTCCTGACTTTC.

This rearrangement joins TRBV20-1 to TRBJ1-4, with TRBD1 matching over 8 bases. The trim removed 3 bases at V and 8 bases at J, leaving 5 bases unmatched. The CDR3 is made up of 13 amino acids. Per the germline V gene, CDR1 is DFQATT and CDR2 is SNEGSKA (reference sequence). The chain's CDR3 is CSASPGQGEKLFF. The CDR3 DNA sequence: TGCAGTGCTAGTCCCGGACAGGGAGAAAAACTGTTTTTT.

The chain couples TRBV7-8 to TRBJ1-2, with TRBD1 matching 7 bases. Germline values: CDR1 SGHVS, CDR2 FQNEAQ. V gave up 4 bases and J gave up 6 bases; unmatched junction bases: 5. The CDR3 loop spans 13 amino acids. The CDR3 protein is CASSSLGTDGYTF. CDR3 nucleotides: TGTGCCAGCAGCTCCCTTGGGACAGATGGCTACACCTTC.

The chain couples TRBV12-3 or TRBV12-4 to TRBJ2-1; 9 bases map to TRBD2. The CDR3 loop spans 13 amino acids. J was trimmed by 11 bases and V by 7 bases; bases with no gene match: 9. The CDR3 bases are TGTGCCAGCACTGGAGGGGGACTAGCACAGCAGTTCTTC. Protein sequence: CASTGGGLAQQFF.

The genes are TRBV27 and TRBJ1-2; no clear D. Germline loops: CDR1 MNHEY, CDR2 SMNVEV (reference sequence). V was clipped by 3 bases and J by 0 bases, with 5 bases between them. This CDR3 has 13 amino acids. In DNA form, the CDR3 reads TGTGCCAGCAGTTTTAATACTAACTATGGCTACACCTTC. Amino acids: CASSFNTNYGYTF.

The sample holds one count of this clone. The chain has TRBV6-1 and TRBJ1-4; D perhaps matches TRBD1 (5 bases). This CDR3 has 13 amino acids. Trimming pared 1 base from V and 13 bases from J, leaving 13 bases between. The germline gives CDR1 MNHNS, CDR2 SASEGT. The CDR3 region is CASSEGQNLGLFF. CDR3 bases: TGTGCCAGCAGTGAAGGACAGAATTTGGGACTGTTTTTT.

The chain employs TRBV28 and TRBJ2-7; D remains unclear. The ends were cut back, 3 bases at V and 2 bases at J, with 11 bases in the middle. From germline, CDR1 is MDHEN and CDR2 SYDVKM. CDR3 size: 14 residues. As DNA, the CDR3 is TGTGCCAGCAGTTTGGTCGGTGAAACCTACGAGCAGTACTTC. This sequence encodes CASSLVGETYEQYF.

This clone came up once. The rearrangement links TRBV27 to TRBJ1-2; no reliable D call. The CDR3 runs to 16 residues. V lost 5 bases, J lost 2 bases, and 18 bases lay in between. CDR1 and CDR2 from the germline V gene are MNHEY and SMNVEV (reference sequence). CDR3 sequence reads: CASSPSRPGPNYGYTF. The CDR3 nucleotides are TGTGCCAGCAGTCCTAGCCGGCCCGGACCGAACTATGGCTACACCTTC.

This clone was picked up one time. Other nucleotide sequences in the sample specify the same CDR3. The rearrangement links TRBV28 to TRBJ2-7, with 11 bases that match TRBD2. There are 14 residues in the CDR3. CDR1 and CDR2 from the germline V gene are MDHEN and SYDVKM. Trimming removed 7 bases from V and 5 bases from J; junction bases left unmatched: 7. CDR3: CASTLAGGPHEQYF. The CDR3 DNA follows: TGTGCCAGCACGTTAGCGGGAGGGCCCCACGAGCAGTACTTC.

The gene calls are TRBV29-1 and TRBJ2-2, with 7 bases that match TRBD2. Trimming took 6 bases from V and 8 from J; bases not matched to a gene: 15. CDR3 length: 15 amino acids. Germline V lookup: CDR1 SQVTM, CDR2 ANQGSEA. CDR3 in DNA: TGCAGCGTCCCCGACTTCGCGGGAGCAGGAGGGGAGCTGTTTTTT. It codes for CSVPDFAGAGGELFF.

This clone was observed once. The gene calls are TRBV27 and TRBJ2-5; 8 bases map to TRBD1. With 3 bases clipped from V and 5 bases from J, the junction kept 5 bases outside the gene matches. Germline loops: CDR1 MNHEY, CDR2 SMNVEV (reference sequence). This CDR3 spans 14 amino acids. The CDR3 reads CASSFRQGTETQYF. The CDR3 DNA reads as TGTGCCAGCAGTTTCCGACAGGGGACGGAGACCCAGTACTTC.

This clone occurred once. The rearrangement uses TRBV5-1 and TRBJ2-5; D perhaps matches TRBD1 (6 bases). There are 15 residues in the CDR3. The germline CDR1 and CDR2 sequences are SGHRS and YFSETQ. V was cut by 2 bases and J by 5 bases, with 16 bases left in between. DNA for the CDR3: TGCGCCAGCAGCTTACAGGGCCCTGACTGGGAGACCCAGTACTTC. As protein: CASSLQGPDWETQYF.

CDR3 protein: CASSALSSRTDTQYF. The CDR3 bases are TGTGCCAGCAGCGCCCTTAGCAGCCGCACAGATACGCAGTATTTT. This chain links TRBV5-8 with TRBJ2-3; D gene uncertain. The CDR3 runs 15 residues. Germline V lookup: CDR1 SGHTS, CDR2 YDEGEE. V gave up 4 bases and J gave up 1 base, with 13 bases separating them.

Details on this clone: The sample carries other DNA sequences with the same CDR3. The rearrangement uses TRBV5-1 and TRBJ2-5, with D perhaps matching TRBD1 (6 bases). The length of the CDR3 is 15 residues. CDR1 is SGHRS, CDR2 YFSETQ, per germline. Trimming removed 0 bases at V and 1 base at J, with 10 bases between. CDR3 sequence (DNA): TGCGCCAGCAGCTTGGGAGGGACAACCCAAGAGACCCAGTACTTC. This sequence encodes CASSLGGTTQETQYF.

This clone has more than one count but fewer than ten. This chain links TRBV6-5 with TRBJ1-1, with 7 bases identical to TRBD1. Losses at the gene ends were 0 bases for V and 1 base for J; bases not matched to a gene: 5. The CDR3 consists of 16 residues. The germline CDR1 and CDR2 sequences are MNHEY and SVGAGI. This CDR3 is CASSYSNPGGNTEAFF. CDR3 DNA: TGTGCCAGCAGTTACTCGAACCCAGGGGGGAACACTGAAGCTTTCTTT.